This is a list of T cell receptor beta chains from one sample in a study of T cells in Graves' hyperthyroidism and ophthalmopathy. Each CDR3 protein is one row after TCRdb ran MiXCR on the multiplex PCR reads. The data contain 450,000 to 650,000 distinct CDR3 sequences, less than 25% of them singletons. The sequenced sample consisted of blood. Every receptor here comes from a man aged 18 to 35 with Graves' hyperthyroidism. Each CDR3 is given with its conserved first and last residue. The D gene is left open where the match is weak. Only part of the rows carry a size: once, few, many, or a class if the clone is expanded.

size	V	J	D	CDR3	DNA
many	TRBV7-9	TRBJ2-7	.	CASSLAGEQYF	TGTGCCAGCAGCTTAGCAGGGGAGCAGTACTTC
many	TRBV28	TRBJ1-3	.	CASSLLRDGNTIYF	TGTGCCAGCAGTTTATTACGGGATGGAAACACCATATATTTT
many	TRBV6-1	TRBJ1-5	.	CASSDLPPLSGQPQHF	TGTGCCAGCAGTGATCTTCCCCCCCTCAGTGGGCAGCCCCAGCATTTT
.	TRBV7-8	TRBJ2-5	.	CASSPWGAETQYF	TGTGCCAGCAGCCCCTGGGGTGCAGAGACCCAGTACTTC
many	TRBV20-1	TRBJ1-1	.	CSAIDRDEAFF	TGCAGTGCTATAGACAGAGATGAAGCTTTCTTT
many	TRBV4-1	TRBJ2-5	TRBD2	CASSPEGRGGLETQYF	TGCGCCAGCAGCCCCGAGGGACGGGGGGGCCTCGAGACCCAGTACTTC
many	TRBV19	TRBJ1-1	TRBD1	CASSGGGGTVPINTEAFF	TGTGCCAGTAGTGGGGGAGGAGGGACAGTCCCTATTAACACTGAAGCTTTCTTT
.	TRBV6-1	TRBJ2-7	TRBD2	CASSEASGLAGYEQYF	TGTGCCAGCAGTGAAGCCTCGGGACTAGCGGGCTACGAGCAGTACTTC
many	TRBV7-3	TRBJ2-5	TRBD2	CASSPRTSGGVRKTQYF	TGTGCCAGCAGCCCCAGGACTAGCGGGGGGGTTAGAAAGACCCAGTACTTC
many	TRBV5-1	TRBJ2-7	.	CASSLGAGISKTREQYF	TGCGCCAGCAGCTTGGGGGCAGGGATATCAAAGACTCGCGAGCAGTACTTC
many	TRBV6-1	TRBJ1-5	.	CASSPGGAQPQHF	TGTGCCAGCAGTCCTGGTGGGGCTCAGCCCCAGCATTTT
.	TRBV7-6	TRBJ2-7	TRBD1	CASSLGQGAWEQYF	TGTGCCAGCAGCTTAGGCCAGGGGGCTTGGGAGCAGTACTTC
many	TRBV6-5	TRBJ1-1	.	CASSYEGYTEAFF	TGTGCCAGCAGTTACGAGGGGTACACTGAAGCTTTCTTT
few	TRBV28	TRBJ2-7	.	CASSLPGGLTEQYF	TGTGCCAGCAGCCTCCCGGGGGGCCTTACCGAGCAGTACTTC
many	TRBV2	TRBJ1-5	.	CASRGEGQPQHF	TGTGCCAGCAGAGGGGAAGGTCAGCCCCAGCATTTT
few	TRBV9	TRBJ2-2	.	CASSVEEGGTGELFF	TGTGCCAGCAGCGTGGAGGAGGGGGGAACCGGGGAGCTGTTTTTT
many	TRBV6-5	TRBJ2-5	TRBD2	CASSFSGGSGQYF	TGTGCCAGCAGTTTTAGCGGGGGATCTGGACAGTACTTC
many	TRBV20-1	TRBJ1-2	.	CSARKLPGYTF	TGCAGTGCCAGAAAGCTGCCTGGCTACACCTTC
many	TRBV12-3/TRBV12-4	TRBJ2-7	.	CASSLTLSRDFYEQYF	TGTGCCAGCAGTTTAACACTTAGCCGGGACTTCTACGAGCAGTACTTC
many	TRBV2	TRBJ1-2	.	CASRLQYRDNYGYTF	TGTGCCAGCAGGCTACAATACAGGGATAACTATGGCTACACCTTC
.	TRBV7-6	TRBJ1-1	TRBD1	CASSSTPGGSAFF	TGTGCCAGCAGCTCAACCCCAGGGGGCTCGGCTTTCTTT
many	TRBV6-5	TRBJ1-2	.	CASSYGRGSGYTF	TGTGCCAGCAGTTACGGCAGGGGATCTGGCTACACCTTC